The following is a T cell receptor (beta chain) sequence with its context. The sample belongs to a study of blood T cell repertoires in COVID-19. On the study more broadly: Sites across the United States, Italy and Spain contributed samples from acute and convalescent COVID-19. From T cells, B-cell-depleted T cells, or PBMCs came the material, which was cDNA or gDNA.

In the original analysis: Reference gene primer amplification yielded estimated nucleated cell counts. Sequencing was performed with immunoSEQ multiplex PCR; in TCRdb, only in-frame clones are kept and a portion is missing. V and J calls plus clone size are reproduced from that table; the DNA served to infer D and trimming. The profile shows 110,000 to 150,000 clones, around 90% of them singletons. Germline CDR1 and CDR2: DFQATT and SNEGSKA (reference sequence). Trimming left V 5 bases short and J 4 bases short, with 5 bases between. This CDR3 comprises 10 residues. This sequence joins TRBV20-1 and TRBJ1-1; no firm D call. The sequence derives from a man between 65 and 85 years old with acute or convalescent COVID-19. Sequencing input: peripheral blood. Here the CDR3 reads CSAQFTEAFF. The CDR3 coding sequence is TGCAGTGCTCAATTCACTGAAGCTTTCTTT.